This is a list of T cell receptor beta chains from one sample in a study of CD8 T cells in Susac syndrome. TCRdb used MiXCR to reprocess the immunoSEQ multiplex PCR reads, holding one entry per CDR3 protein. The sample lists about 150,000 distinct CDR3 sequences, about 95% occurring once. Sequencing input: CD4+ T cells from PBMCs. Source of these receptors: a human donor with multiple sclerosis. Each CDR3 is given with its conserved first and last residue. The D gene is left open where the match is weak. Only part of the rows carry a size: once, few, many, or a class if the clone is expanded.

v_gene	d_gene	abundance	j_gene	CDR3nt	CDR3aa
TRBV20-1	.	once	TRBJ2-5	TGCAGTGCTCGTACCAGGGCTCCGCAAGAGACCCAGTACTTC	CSARTRAPQETQYF
TRBV12-3/TRBV12-4	.	once	TRBJ1-2	TGTGCCAGCAGGAGTTCCGGGACCAACTATGGCTACACCTTC	CASRSSGTNYGYTF
TRBV15	.	.	TRBJ1-2	TGTGCCACCAGCAGAGATAGAGACTATGGCTACACCTTC	CATSRDRDYGYTF
TRBV20-1	.	.	TRBJ2-7	TGCAGTGCTAGAGTCTGGGGGGACGAGCAGTACTTC	CSARVWGDEQYF
TRBV28	TRBD1	.	TRBJ2-2	TGTGCCAGCAGTCTCCCAGGGGGGAACACCGGGGAGCTGTTTTTT	CASSLPGGNTGELFF
TRBV19	.	.	TRBJ2-7	TGTGCCAGTAGTCGAGAGGACGAGCAGTACTTC	CASSREDEQYF
TRBV23-1	.	.	TRBJ1-1	TGCGCCAGCAGTCAAGGGGGCCGGCCCTCTGAAGCTTTCTTT	CASSQGGRPSEAFF
TRBV3-1	TRBD1	.	TRBJ1-2	TGTGCCAGCAGCCAAGTATGGACAGGAGTCAACTATGGCTACACCTTC	CASSQVWTGVNYGYTF
TRBV6-1	TRBD1	.	TRBJ2-7	TGTGCCAGCAGTGGTTCCCGGACAGGTGACCACGAGCAGTACTTC	CASSGSRTGDHEQYF
TRBV6-1	.	.	TRBJ2-1	TGTGCCAGCATGAGGCGGGCGGGTCCGAGTCGGCCCAATGAGCAGTTCTTC	CASMRRAGPSRPNEQFF
TRBV7-3	.	.	TRBJ2-1	TGTGCCAGCAGCTTAAGGGAGAGAAATGAGCAGTTCTTC	CASSLRERNEQFF
TRBV12-3/TRBV12-4	TRBD2	.	TRBJ2-1	TGTGCCAGCAATCGTCTAGCGGGGGATGAGCAGTTCTTC	CASNRLAGDEQFF